The next 3 T cell receptor beta chains were all read from a single sample in a study of blood T cell repertoires in COVID-19 (dated by TCRdb to 2020 to 2022). Libraries came from the immunoSEQ multiplex PCR assay. TCRdb provides this immuneACCESS table in a form limited to in-frame rearrangements. Some clones are lacking; in checked studies, under half of them reflect an unresolved V gene, and why the rest are absent is not known. Recorded for this sample are roughly 110,000 clones; around 89% of them occurred a single time. The biggest ten clones account for about 20% of the sample. Sequencing input: peripheral blood. These receptors all stem from a human donor with acute or convalescent COVID-19. The donor label of this sample is uncertain.

The rearrangement joins TRBV7-2 to TRBJ2-1; D may be TRBD2 (6 bases). The V end was cut by 0 bases, the J end by 9 bases, with 9 bases between. The CDR3 runs to 13 residues. Per the germline V gene, CDR1 is SGHTA and CDR2 is FQGNSA. DNA for the CDR3: TGTGCCAGCAGCTTAGCGGGAGGACTTGAGCAGTTCTTC. Protein: CASSLAGGLEQFF.

The V call is TRBV5-1, the J call TRBJ2-7, with TRBD2 as a possible D gene (5 bases). CDR3 length: 13 amino acids. With 1 base removed from V and 3 bases from J, the gap between germline ends came to 8 bases. Germline loops: CDR1 SGHRS, CDR2 YFSETQ. For the CDR3, the DNA is TGCGCCAGCAGCTTGCGGGAAGACTACGAGCAGTACTTC. Its protein product is CASSLREDYEQYF.

V usage is TRBV5-5 and J usage is TRBJ1-2; no firm D call. From germline, CDR1 is SGHKS and CDR2 YYEKEE (reference sequence). V gave up 0 bases and J gave up 4 bases, with 10 bases separating them. CDR3 length equals 14 residues. The CDR3 DNA is TGTGCCAGCAGCTTGGACAGCTTGAGCTATGGCTACACCTTC. Amino acids: CASSLDSLSYGYTF.